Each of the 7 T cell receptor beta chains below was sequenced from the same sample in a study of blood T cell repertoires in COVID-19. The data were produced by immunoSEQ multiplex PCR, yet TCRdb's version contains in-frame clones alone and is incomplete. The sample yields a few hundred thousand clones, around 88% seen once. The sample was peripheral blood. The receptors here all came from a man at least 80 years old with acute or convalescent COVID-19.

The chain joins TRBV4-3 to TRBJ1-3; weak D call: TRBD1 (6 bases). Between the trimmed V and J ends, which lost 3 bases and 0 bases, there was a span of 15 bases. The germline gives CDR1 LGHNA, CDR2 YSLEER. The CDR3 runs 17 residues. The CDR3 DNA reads TGCGCCAGCAGCCATTTACTGACAGGTGCCTCTGGAAACACCATATATTTT. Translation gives CASSHLLTGASGNTIYF.

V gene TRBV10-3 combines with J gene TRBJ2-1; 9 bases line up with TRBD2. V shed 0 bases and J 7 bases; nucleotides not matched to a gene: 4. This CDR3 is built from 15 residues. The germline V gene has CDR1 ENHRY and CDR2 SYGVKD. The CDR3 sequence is CAISESNSGRNEQFF. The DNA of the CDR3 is TGTGCCATCAGTGAGTCCAATAGCGGGAGAAATGAGCAGTTCTTC.

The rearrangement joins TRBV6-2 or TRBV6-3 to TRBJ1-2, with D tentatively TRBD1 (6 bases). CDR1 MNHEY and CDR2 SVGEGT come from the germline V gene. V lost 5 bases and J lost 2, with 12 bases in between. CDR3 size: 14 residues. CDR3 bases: TGTGCCAGCAGTCCGGGACAACGGAACTATGGCTACACCTTC. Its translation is CASSPGQRNYGYTF.

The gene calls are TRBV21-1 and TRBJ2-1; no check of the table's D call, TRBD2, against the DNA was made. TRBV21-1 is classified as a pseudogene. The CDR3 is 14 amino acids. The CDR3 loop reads CASSKLRPFHEQFF. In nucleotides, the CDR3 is TGTGCCAGCAGCAAATTGAGGCCCTTCCATGAGCAGTTCTTC.

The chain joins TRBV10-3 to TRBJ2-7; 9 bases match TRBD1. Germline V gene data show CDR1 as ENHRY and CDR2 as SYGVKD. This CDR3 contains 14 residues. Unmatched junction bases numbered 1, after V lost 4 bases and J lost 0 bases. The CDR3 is CAISGGQGSYEQYF. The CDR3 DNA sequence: TGTGCCATCAGTGGGGGACAGGGCTCCTACGAGCAGTACTTC.

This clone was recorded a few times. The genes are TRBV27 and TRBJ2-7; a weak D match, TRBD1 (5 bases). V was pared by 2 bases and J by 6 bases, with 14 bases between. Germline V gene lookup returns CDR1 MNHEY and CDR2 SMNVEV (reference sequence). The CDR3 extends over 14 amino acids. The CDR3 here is CASSLLRESSEQYF. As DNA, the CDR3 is TGTGCCAGCAGTTTACTCAGGGAATCAAGCGAGCAGTACTTC.

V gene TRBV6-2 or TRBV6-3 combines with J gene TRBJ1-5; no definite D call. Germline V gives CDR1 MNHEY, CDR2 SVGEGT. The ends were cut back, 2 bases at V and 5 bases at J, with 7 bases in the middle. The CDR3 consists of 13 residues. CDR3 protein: CASSYGSDQPQHF. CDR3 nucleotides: TGTGCCAGCAGTTACGGCAGCGATCAGCCCCAGCATTTT.